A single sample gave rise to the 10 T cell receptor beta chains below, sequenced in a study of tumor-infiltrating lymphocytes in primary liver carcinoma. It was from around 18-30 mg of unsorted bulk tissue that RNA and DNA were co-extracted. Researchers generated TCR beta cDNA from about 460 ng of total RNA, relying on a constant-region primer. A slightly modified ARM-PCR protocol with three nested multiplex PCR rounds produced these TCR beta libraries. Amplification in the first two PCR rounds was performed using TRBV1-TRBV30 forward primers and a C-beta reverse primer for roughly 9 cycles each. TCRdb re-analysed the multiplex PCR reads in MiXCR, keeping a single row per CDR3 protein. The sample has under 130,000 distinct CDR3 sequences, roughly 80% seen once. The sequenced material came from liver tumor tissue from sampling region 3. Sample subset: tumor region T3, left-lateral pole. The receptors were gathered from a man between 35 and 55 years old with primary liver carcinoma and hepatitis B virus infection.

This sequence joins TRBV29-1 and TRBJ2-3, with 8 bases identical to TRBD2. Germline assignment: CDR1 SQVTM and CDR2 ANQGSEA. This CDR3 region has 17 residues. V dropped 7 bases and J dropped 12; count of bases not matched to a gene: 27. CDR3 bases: TGCAGCGCCCCGATAGCGGGATCCCAAGGGTTGTCGGCTACACAGTATTTT. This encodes CSAPIAGSQGLSATQYF.

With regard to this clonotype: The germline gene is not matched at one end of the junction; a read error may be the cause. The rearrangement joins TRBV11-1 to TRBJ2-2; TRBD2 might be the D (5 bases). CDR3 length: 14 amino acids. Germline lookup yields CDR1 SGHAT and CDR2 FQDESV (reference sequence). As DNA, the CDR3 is TGTGCAAGCAGCTATACTAGTGGCACCGGGGAGCTGTTTTTT. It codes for CASSYTSGTGELFF. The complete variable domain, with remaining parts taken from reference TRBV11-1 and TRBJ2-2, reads EAEVAQSPRYKITEKSQAVAFWCDPISGHATLYWYRQILGQGPELLVQFQDESVVDDSQLPKDRFSAERLKGVDSTLKIQPAELGDSAMYLCASSYTSGTGELFFGEGSRLTVL.

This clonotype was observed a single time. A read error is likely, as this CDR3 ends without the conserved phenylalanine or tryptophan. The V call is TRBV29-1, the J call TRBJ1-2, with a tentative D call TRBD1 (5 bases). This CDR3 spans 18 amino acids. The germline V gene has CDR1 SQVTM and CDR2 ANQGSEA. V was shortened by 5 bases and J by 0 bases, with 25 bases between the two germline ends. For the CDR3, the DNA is TGCAGCGTTAGGGCATCAACAGGAACTCAAGTGGCTAACTATGGCTACACCTCC. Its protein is CSVRASTGTQVANYGYTS.

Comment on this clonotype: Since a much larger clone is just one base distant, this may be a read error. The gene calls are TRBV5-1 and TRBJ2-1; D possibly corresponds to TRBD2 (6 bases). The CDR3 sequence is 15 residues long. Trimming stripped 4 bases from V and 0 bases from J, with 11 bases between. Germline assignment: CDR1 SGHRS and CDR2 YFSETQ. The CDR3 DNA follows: TGCGCCAGCAGCATGTACGGGAGCTCCTACAATGAGCAGTTCTTC. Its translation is CASSMYGSSYNEQFF.

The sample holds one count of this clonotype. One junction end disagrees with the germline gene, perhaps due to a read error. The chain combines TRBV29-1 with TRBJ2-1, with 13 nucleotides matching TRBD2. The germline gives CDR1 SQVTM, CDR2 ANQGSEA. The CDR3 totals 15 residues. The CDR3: CSVGLAGVFYNELFF. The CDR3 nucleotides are TGTAGCGTTGGACTAGCGGGAGTGTTCTACAATGAGCTGTTCTTC.

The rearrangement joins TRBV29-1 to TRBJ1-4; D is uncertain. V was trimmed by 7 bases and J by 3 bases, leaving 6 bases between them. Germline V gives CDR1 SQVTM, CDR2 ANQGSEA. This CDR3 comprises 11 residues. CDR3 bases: TGCAGCGGGGCTTCTAATGAAAAACTGTTTTTT. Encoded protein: CSGASNEKLFF.

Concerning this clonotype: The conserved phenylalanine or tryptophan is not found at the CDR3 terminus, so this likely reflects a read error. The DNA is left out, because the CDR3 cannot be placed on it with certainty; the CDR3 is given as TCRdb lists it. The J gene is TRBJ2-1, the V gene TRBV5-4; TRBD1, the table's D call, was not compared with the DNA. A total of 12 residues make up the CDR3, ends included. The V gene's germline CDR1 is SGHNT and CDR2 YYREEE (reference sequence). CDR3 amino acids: CASSWPGSEQFI.

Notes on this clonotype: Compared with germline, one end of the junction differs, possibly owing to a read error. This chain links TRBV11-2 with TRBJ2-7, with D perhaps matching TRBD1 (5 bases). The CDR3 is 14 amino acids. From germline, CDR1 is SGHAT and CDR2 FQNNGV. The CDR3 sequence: CASSSNRNSYEQQF. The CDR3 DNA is TGTGCCAGTAGCTCTAACAGGAACTCCTACGAGCAGCAGTTC. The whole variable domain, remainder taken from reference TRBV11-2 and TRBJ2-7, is EAGVAQSPRYKIIEKRQSVAFWCNPISGHATLYWYQQILGQGPKLLIQFQNNGVVDDSQLPKDRFSAERLKGVDSTLKIQPAKLEDSAVYLCASSSNRNSYEQQFGPGTRLTVT.

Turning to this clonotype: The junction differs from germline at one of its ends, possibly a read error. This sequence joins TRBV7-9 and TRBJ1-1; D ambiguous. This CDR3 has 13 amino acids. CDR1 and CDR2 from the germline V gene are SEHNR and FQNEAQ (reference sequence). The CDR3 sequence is CASSLSVNSEAFF. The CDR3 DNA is TGTGCCAGCAGCTTATCCGTGAACTCTGAAGCTTTCTTT. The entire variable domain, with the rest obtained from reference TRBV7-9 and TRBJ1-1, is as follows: DTGVSQNPRHKITKRGQNVTFRCDPISEHNRLYWYRQTLGQGPEFLTYFQNEAQLEKSRLLSDRFSAERPKGSFSTLEIQRTEQGDSAMYLCASSLSVNSEAFFGQGTRLTVV.

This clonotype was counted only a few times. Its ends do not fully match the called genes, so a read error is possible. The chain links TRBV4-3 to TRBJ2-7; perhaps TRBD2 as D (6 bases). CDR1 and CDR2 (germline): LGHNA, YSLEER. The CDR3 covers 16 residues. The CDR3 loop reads CASNQEAGSRYHEQYF. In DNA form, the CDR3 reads TGCGCCAGCAACCAAGAGGCGGGGAGCAGGTACCACGAGCAGTACTTC.